The rows below give T cell receptor beta chains drawn from one sample of a study of tumor-infiltrating lymphocytes in primary liver carcinoma. MiXCR was run by TCRdb on the multiplex PCR reads, yielding one entry per CDR3 protein. The sample has some 21,000 distinct CDR3 sequences, about 79% seen once. The sequenced sample consisted of liver tumor tissue from sampling region 1. Receptors were obtained from a woman aged 25 to 39 with primary liver carcinoma and hepatitis B virus infection. The CDR3 runs from the conserved cysteine through the conserved F or W. The D gene is left open where the match is weak. Clone sizes are given selectively: once, few, many, or a class where the clone is expanded.

j_call v_call clone_size d_call cdr3_nt cdr3_aa
TRBJ2-2 TRBV11-3 . . TGTGCCAGCAACCGTCGGGAGGGGGCCCCCGGGGGGCTGTCTTTC CASNRREGAPGGLSF
TRBJ2-7 TRBV11-2 . . TGTGTCAGCAGCGTTGACTCTGCCTCCTACGAGCAGTACTTC CVSSVDSASYEQYF
TRBJ2-5 TRBV10-3 . . TGTGCCATCAGTGGGTCGACTACAAAACAAGAGACCCAGTACTTC CAISGSTTKQETQYF
TRBJ2-5 TRBV7-2 many TRBD2 TGTGCCAGCAGCTCCGCGGGGAGGGGAGAGACCCAGTACTTC CASSSAGRGETQYF
TRBJ2-1 TRBV10-3 once . TGCGCCATCAGTCCCACGGAGACCCGGGATGAGCAGTCCTTC CAISPTETRDEQSF
TRBJ2-2 TRBV11-2 few . TGTGCCAGCAGCCCGGACCATTGCACCGGGGAGCTGTTTTTT CASSPDHCTGELFF
TRBJ2-7 TRBV28 many TRBD2 TGTGCCAGCAGTTTTTTGGGACTAGCGGGAGCTGGCGAGCAGTACTTC CASSFLGLAGAGEQYF
TRBJ2-2 TRBV5-6 . . TGTGCCTGCAGTTTGGCACTCAGAGTCACCGGGGAACTGTTTTTT CACSLALRVTGELFF
TRBJ1-1 TRBV11-1 few . TGTGTCAGCAGCTCAACCTGGACGGTGAACACTGAAGCTTTCTTT CVSSSTWTVNTEAFF
TRBJ1-1 TRBV6-1 . . TGTGCCAGCAGTGAAGACAGCCACACTGAAGCTTTCTTT CASSEDSHTEAFF
TRBJ1-2 TRBV20-1 . . TGCAGTGCAGACCGGACTCCCGGCTATGGCTACACCTTT CSADRTPGYGYTF
TRBJ2-6 TRBV24-1 many . TGTACCACCAGAGGGGACGGGGCCAACGTCCTGACTTTC CTTRGDGANVLTF
TRBJ2-1 TRBV4-1 many . TGCGCCAGCAGCCAGGACCACTACAATGAGCAGTTCTTC CASSQDHYNEQFF
TRBJ2-3 TRBV5-4 . . TGTGCCATCAGCATAGACGGACATCCTCCACCCACAGATACGCAGTATTTT CAISIDGHPPPTDTQYF
TRBJ2-2 TRBV5-6 . . TGTGCCAGCAGATTGGCACCCCAAGTCACCGGGGAGCTGGTTTTT CASRLAPQVTGELVF
TRBJ1-2 TRBV4-3 . . TGCTCCAGCAGCGCTGACTTGGAAATCTATGGCTACACCTTC CSSSADLEIYGYTF
TRBJ2-1 TRBV6-1 . TRBD2 TGTGCCAGCAGTGAAGACGGCGGGAGGGGGAACAATGAGCAGTTCTTC CASSEDGGRGNNEQFF
TRBJ1-6 TRBV5-6 . . TGTGCCAGCAGCTTGATAGCATTGGGATCACCCCCCCACTTT CASSLIALGSPPHF
TRBJ2-3 TRBV11-2 . . TGTGCCACCAGCCGGACGCGACAGGGGAGGGGAGATACGCGGTATTTT CATSRTRQGRGDTRYF
TRBJ1-1 TRBV11-3 . TRBD1 TGTGCCACGAGCTTAGAAACAGGGGGCGCTGAAGCTTTCTTT CATSLETGGAEAFF
TRBJ2-3 TRBV5-1 many . TGCGCCAGCAGCTGGAGTTTGGGGGGAGCCGACACAGATACGCAGTATTTT CASSWSLGGADTDTQYF
TRBJ2-1 TRBV5-1 few . TGCGCCAGCACCCCGCCCCCGGATTATTCCTACAATGAGCAGTTCTTC CASTPPPDYSYNEQFF
TRBJ2-3 TRBV24-1 many . TGTGCCACCAGTGAGAAGACACTCCCATCAGATACGCAGTATTTT CATSEKTLPSDTQYF
TRBJ2-1 TRBV28 few . TGTGCCAGCAGATCACCATTGGGGACCAGCTCCTACAATGAGCAGTTCTTC CASRSPLGTSSYNEQFF
TRBJ2-1 TRBV4-2 medium-sized . TGTGCCAGCAGCCAAGAGACGCAGTGGGCCAATGAGCAGTTCTTC CASSQETQWANEQFF
TRBJ2-3 TRBV29-1 once . TGCAGCGCGCGCAGGGGCGCGGATACGCAGTATTTT CSARRGADTQYF
TRBJ2-5 TRBV12-3/TRBV12-4 . . TGTGCCGGCAGTTTAAGTGCATGGGGGTCGGTGAAGACCCAGTACTTC CAGSLSAWGSVKTQYF
TRBJ1-6 TRBV11-2 . TRBD1 TGTGCCTGCGGGAAAGAGACAGGGGATTCACCCTTCCACTTT CACGKETGDSPFHF
TRBJ2-1 TRBV11-2 once TRBD2 TGTGCCAGCTCATTTGGAAGCGGGAAGGTGGGTAATGAGCAGTTCTTC CASSFGSGKVGNEQFF
TRBJ1-4 TRBV11-2 few TRBD1 TGTGCCAGCAGCGATACGGGACAGCAAAATGAAAAACTGTTTTTT CASSDTGQQNEKLFF
TRBJ1-1 TRBV13 . . TGTGCCAGCAACTTAGGAGGGTTTGGTATTGGGGGCACTGAAACTCTCTTT CASNLGGFGIGGTETLF
TRBJ2-2 TRBV7-8 many TRBD2 TGTGCCAGCAGCTCCTTTAGACTAGCGGGAGAGGACACCGGGGAGCTGTTTTTT CASSSFRLAGEDTGELFF
TRBJ1-4 TRBV5-4 . TRBD1 TGTGCCAGCAGCTTAAACAGGGGACTTAATGAAAAACTGTTTTTC CASSLNRGLNEKLFF
TRBJ2-2 TRBV6-1 . . TGTGCCAACAGTGCCGTCGTGGAGCTGTTATTT CANSAVVELLF
TRBJ1-1 TRBV29-1 . . TGCAGTGTCGAGGCAGGGAGCACTAAAGCTTTCTTT CSVEAGSTKAFF
TRBJ2-2 TRBV28 . . TGTGCCAACAATTTGAGCTGGAGCGGGGAGCTGTTTTTT CANNLSWSGELFF
TRBJ2-7 TRBV4-2 . TRBD1 TGTGCAAGCAGCAAGGAACACCTAGGACAGGGGGGACCGCACGAGCAGTACTTC CASSKEHLGQGGPHEQYF